What follows describes a single TCR beta chain. Generated by immunoSEQ multiplex PCR, the TCRdb table keeps only in-frame clones and is missing some. This repertoire shows hundreds of thousands of clones, roughly 79% found once; its top ten account for 7.5%. The record originates from a study of blood T cell repertoires in COVID-19. This CDR3 has 14 amino acids. J was trimmed by 5 bases and V by 7 bases; bases with no gene match: 8. Germline CDR1 is ENHRY and CDR2 is SYGVKD. This receptor was obtained from a woman older than 75 with COVID-19, enrolled during active disease. The specimen was peripheral blood. This rearrangement joins TRBV10-3 to TRBJ2-7, with TRBD2 identical over 10 bases. This CDR3 reads CAIKERLAGDEQYF. The CDR3 DNA sequence: TGTGCCATCAAGGAGCGGCTAGCGGGAGACGAGCAGTACTTC.